This T cell receptor beta chain was found in a study of shared clonotypes between healthy human individuals. Background on the study: Those who served as donors were a couple of women and a few men between the ages of 18 and 49. Notes on the study in general: The authors expected sequencing depth to affect clonotype sharing among donors.

Deep-level running was used for the assay. Several immunoSEQ plates received, in even portions, the genomic DNA of each subset. Some clones are missing from TCRdb's copy, which holds only in-frame ones; the method was immunoSEQ multiplex PCR. The sample holds 2 million to 2.5 million clones, 80% to 95% seen once. Germline trimming cut 0 bases from V and 10 bases from J; bases unmatched to any gene: 3. Germline V lookup: CDR1 MGHRA, CDR2 YSYEKL. This CDR3 has 16 amino acids. Notes on this clone: Its antigen is not known.

This clonotype originated in a man aged 18-30 years in good health. Some clones in this sample may be carry-over from other donors' samples. What was sequenced was naive CD4+ T cells from PBMCs. Subset noted: CD45RA+ positively selected. The chain is built from TRBV4-1 and TRBJ2-1; 16 bases line up with TRBD2. CDR3 bases: TGCGCCAGCAGCCAAGATCCGGGACTAGCGGGAGGGGAGCAGTTCTTC. Translation: CASSQDPGLAGGEQFF.